This T cell receptor (beta chain) was obtained from a study of long-term antiretroviral therapy in people with HIV. Researchers report immunoSEQ v3.0 was run at survey level. Using immunoSEQ multiplex PCR, the repertoire was profiled, and TCRdb retains in-frame clones only, with some absent. Of fewer than 40,000 clones in the sample, 75% to 90% were seen once. After removal of 6 bases from V and 5 bases from J, the junction contained 3 bases not matched to a gene. The CDR3 runs 14 residues. CDR1 and CDR2 (germline): WSHSY, SAAADI. This clonotype originated in a woman between 50 and 59 years old with HIV. The chain has TRBV10-2 and TRBJ2-5; TRBD2 matches at 13 bases. The source was unsorted PBMCs, collected 3.1 years after starting antiretroviral therapy. The CDR3 sequence: CASRPTSGGETQYF. The CDR3 DNA reads as TGCGCCAGCAGGCCGACTAGCGGGGGGGAGACCCAGTACTTC.